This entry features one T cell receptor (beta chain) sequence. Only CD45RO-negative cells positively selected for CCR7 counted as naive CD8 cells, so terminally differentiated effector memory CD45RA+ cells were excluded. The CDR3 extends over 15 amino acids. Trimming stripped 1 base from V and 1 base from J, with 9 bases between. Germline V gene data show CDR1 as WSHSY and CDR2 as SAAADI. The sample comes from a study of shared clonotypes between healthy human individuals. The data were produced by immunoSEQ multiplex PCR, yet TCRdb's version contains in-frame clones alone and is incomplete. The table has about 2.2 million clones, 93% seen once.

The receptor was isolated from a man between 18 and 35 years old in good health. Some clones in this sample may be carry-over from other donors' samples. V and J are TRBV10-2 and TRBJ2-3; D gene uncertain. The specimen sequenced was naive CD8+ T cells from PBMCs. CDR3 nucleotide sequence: TGCGCCAGCAGTGAGTTCGGCCAGGGCACAGATACGCAGTATTTT. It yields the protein CASSEFGQGTDTQYF.